This entry lists 6 T cell receptor beta chains sequenced from one sample in a study of T cells after yellow fever vaccination. TCRdb called the 5' RACE reads again in MiXCR, with one record for every CDR3 protein. The sample lists 250,000 to 400,000 distinct CDR3 sequences, over 4% occurring once. The specimen comprised PBMCs, sampled 5 days after the yellow fever booster vaccination. The receptors were gathered from a man aged 18 to 29 who received the YFV17D yellow fever vaccine.

This clonotype was observed many times. J is TRBJ2-3 and V is TRBV7-2; possible D gene TRBD1, 6 bases. The CDR3 extends over 13 amino acids. V was cut by 4 bases and J by 11 bases, with 16 bases left in between. Germline V gene sequence: CDR1 SGHTA, CDR2 FQGNSA. The chain's CDR3 is CASSSMDSSRQYF. CDR3 DNA sequence: TGTGCCAGCAGCTCCATGGACAGTTCACGGCAGTATTTT.

Written as DNA, the CDR3 is TGTGCCAGCAGTGAAGAGATGGGGGAGACCCAGTACTTC. Translation gives CASSEEMGETQYF. The V call is TRBV2, the J call TRBJ2-5, with D hard to call. This CDR3 region has 13 residues. V lost 1 base to trimming and J lost 5 bases, with 8 bases between them. CDR1 and CDR2 (germline): SNHLY, FYNNEI. The full variable domain, with the rest looked up from reference TRBV2 and TRBJ2-5, is EPEVTQTPSHQVTQMGQEVILRCVPISNHLYFYWYRQILGQKVEFLVSFYNNEISEKSEIFDDQFSVERPDGSNFTLKIRSTKLEDSAMYFCASSEEMGETQYFGPGTRLLVL.

There are many counts of this clonotype. CDR3 region: CSATLTGYQETQYF. CDR3 DNA: TGCAGTGCGACTTTGACTGGGTACCAAGAGACCCAGTACTTC. This chain connects TRBV20-1 to TRBJ2-5; D remains unclear. V was trimmed by 6 bases and J by 0 bases, leaving 14 bases between them. The germline V gene has CDR1 DFQATT and CDR2 SNEGSKA (reference sequence). This CDR3 comprises 14 residues.

In this sample, this clonotype turned up many times. The CDR3 protein is CASSRKLAGGISYEQYF. As DNA, the CDR3 is TGCGCCAGCAGCCGGAAACTAGCGGGGGGAATCTCCTACGAGCAGTACTTC. This chain uses TRBV4-3 with TRBJ2-7; 12 bases fit TRBD2. The CDR3 consists of 17 residues. Per germline, CDR1 LGHNA and CDR2 YSLEER. The V gene end was trimmed by 4 bases and the J gene end by 0 bases; junction bases not matched to a gene: 7.

This clonotype was recorded many times. V usage is TRBV5-1 and J usage is TRBJ1-4, with unresolved D. V lost 0 bases to trimming and J lost 7 bases, with 10 bases between them. Germline values: CDR1 SGHRS, CDR2 YFSETQ. This CDR3 has 14 residues. CDR3 sequence: CASSLDPTGEKLFF. The CDR3 bases are TGCGCCAGCAGCTTGGACCCCACGGGTGAAAAACTGTTTTTT.

This clonotype was seen a handful of times. The V gene is TRBV6-6, the J gene TRBJ1-5, with D tentatively TRBD1 (5 bases). Trimming left V 6 bases short and J 4 bases short, with 16 bases between. CDR3 length: 15 residues. Germline V lookup: CDR1 MNHNY, CDR2 SVGAGI (reference sequence). CDR3 DNA: TGTGCCAGCAGCCCTAATAGGGGCGCTAATCAGCCCCAGCATTTT. Translating it yields CASSPNRGANQPQHF.